What follows is one T cell receptor beta chain and its context. Its antigen remains unidentified. No per-base quality is available; no much larger clone lies one base away. The data were obtained in a study of blood T cell repertoires in COVID-19 (dated by TCRdb to the early 2020s). Regarding the research as a whole: Samples covering the acute and convalescent phases of COVID-19 were provided by collaborators in the United States, Italy and Spain. Nearly every sample came with metadata listing a de-identified subject ID, COVID-19 status, age in years and sex. The repertoires were released in a freely available public database intended as a resource for research on the immune response to SARS-CoV-2. The prospective study material was composed of cDNA or gDNA derived from T cells, B-cell-depleted T cells, or PBMCs. Subjects who had been exposed to COVID-19, were actively infected with it, or had recovered from it provided the deeply sampled blood TCRbeta repertoires that made up the dataset. Samples were obtained from the ongoing ImmuneRACE study (first 160 participants) and from about 1,300 subjects provided by 6 global collaborators. Where available, HLA class I and class II types were obtained from metadata supplied by the sample provider rather than from assay-based typing.

The collaborating institutions used their own protocols to collect whole blood in K2EDTA tubes. For TCRbeta analysis, collaborators shipped samples in one of three forms: frozen whole blood, isolated PBMCs, or DNA extracted from either of those sample types. General study outcomes and caveats: How much clinical and demographic metadata was included differed by source and by participant, and the metadata was provided uncurated.

From the cysteine up to the phenylalanine, the CDR3 has a length of 14 residues. The only DNA kept is the CDR3, 42 bases in frame from the first base. After removal of 2 bases from V and 8 bases from J, the junction retains 5 bases not matched to a gene. CDR1 and CDR2 are read off the germline V gene as SGHTA and FQGTGA. TCRbeta CDR3 regions were amplified from genomic DNA by means of the immunoSEQ Assay, a bias-controlled multiplex PCR. The study's processing was this. The number of nucleated cells in each sample was estimated by amplification of reference gene primers within the assay. To quantify the absolute abundance of each unique TCRbeta CDR3 rearrangement, sequence reads were collapsed and filtered. For each sample, productive Simpson clonality was calculated as the square root of Simpson's diversity index across productive rearrangements. TCRdb provides this immuneACCESS table in a form limited to in-frame rearrangements. Some clones are lacking; in checked studies, under half of them reflect an unresolved V gene, and why the rest are absent is not known. D and trimming come from the DNA, and the V and J calls and clone size come from that table. In this sample the table shows fewer than 200,000 clones, around 85% of which occur a single time. The leading ten clones occupy approximately 3% of the sample.

The receptor chain draws on TRBV7-3 and TRBJ2-1, with 8 central nucleotides matching TRBD2. The sequenced sample consisted of peripheral blood. This clonotype was sampled from a human donor with acute or convalescent COVID-19. The donor label of this sample is uncertain. The CDR3 protein: CASSLLRTSHEQFF. The DNA reads as follows: TGTGCCAGCAGCTTACTCCGGACTAGCCATGAGCAGTTCTTC. The reference TRBV7-3 and TRBJ2-1 proteins fill in what lies around the CDR3, so the full variable domain reads GAGVSQTPSNKVTEKGKYVELRCDPISGHTALYWYRQSLGQGPEFLIYFQGTGAADDSGLPNDRFFAVRPEGSVSTLKIQRTERGDSAVYLCASSLLRTSHEQFFGPGTRLTVL.